This T cell receptor (beta chain) originates from a study of T cells in narcolepsy. Study details: Enrolled donors included narcolepsy type 1 or type 2 patients and healthy controls. Study-wide findings and caveats: HCRT-specific and TRIB2-specific autoreactive clonotypes appeared among same-patient CSF and blood CD4+ clonotypes. Reportedly, autoreactive clonotypes were serially detected in patients' blood but not controls'. Autoreactive clone sequences were missing from some blood memory CD4+ repertoires.

To note about this clone: The antigen remains undetermined.

Only in-frame clones appear in the TCRdb table, and some are missing; sequencing was by immunoSEQ multiplex PCR. The sample yields over 30,000 clones, roughly 84% seen once. The clonotype was recovered from a human donor with narcolepsy. Input material: CD45RA- memory CD4+ T cells from PBMCs.

CDR3: CASSLATGQQYGYTF. In nucleotides, the CDR3 is TGTGCCAGCAGCTTGGCGACAGGACAGCAATATGGCTACACCTTC. V gene TRBV5-4 combines with J gene TRBJ1-2; D may be TRBD1 (6 bases). This CDR3 comprises 15 residues. V was shortened by 0 bases and J by 5 bases, with 14 bases between the two germline ends. Germline V gives CDR1 SGHNT, CDR2 YYREEE (reference sequence). Filled out from reference TRBV5-4 and TRBJ1-2, the complete variable domain reads ETGVTQSPTHLIKTRGQQVTLRCSSQSGHNTVSWYQQALGQGPQFIFQYYREEENGRGNFPPRFSGLQFPNYSSELNVNALELDDSALYLCASSLATGQQYGYTFGSGTRLTVV.